The 8 T cell receptor beta chains below come from one sample, sequenced in a study. TCRdb recomputed calls from the reads with MiXCR, one row per CDR3 protein. The table shows 4,000 to 4,500 distinct CDR3 sequences, with roughly a tenth occurring only once. Material for sequencing was CD4+ T cells from synovial fluid. These receptors were taken from a human donor with rheumatoid arthritis.

By frequency in the sample, this clonotype is medium-sized (0.01 to 0.1%). The rearrangement links TRBV2 to TRBJ2-3, with TRBD2 matching 8 bases. The CDR3 is 15 residues long. Trimming took 7 bases from V and 2 from J; bases not matched to a gene: 8. Germline-derived CDR1 and CDR2 are SNHLY and FYNNEI. The CDR3 coding sequence is TGTGCCAGCATAGAGAGGACTAGCTCCACAGATACGCAGTATTTT. This codes for CASIERTSSTDTQYF. Full variable domain (rest looked up from reference TRBV2 and TRBJ2-3): EPEVTQTPSHQVTQMGQEVILRCVPISNHLYFYWYRQILGQKVEFLVSFYNNEISEKSEIFDDQFSVERPDGSNFTLKIRSTKLEDSAMYFCASIERTSSTDTQYFGPGTRLTVL.

This clonotype has ten or more counts. The rearrangement links TRBV20-1 to TRBJ2-3; 10 nucleotides match TRBD2. V lost 5 bases to trimming and J lost 3 bases; unmatched junction nucleotides: 14. This CDR3 has 17 amino acids. The germline V gene encodes CDR1 DFQATT and CDR2 SNEGSKA (reference sequence). The CDR3 region is CSAQKPSGRGGTDTQYF. The CDR3 nucleotides are TGCAGTGCTCAGAAACCTAGCGGGAGAGGTGGGACAGATACGCAGTATTTT.

This clonotype is classed as medium-sized (0.01 to 0.1%). The chain combines TRBV20-1 with TRBJ1-5, with 7 positions matching TRBD1. V lost 6 bases and J lost 3; bases outside the gene matches: 5. CDR1 DFQATT and CDR2 SNEGSKA come from the germline V gene (reference sequence). CDR3 size: 13 residues. The CDR3 coding sequence is TGCAGTGCCGGGGGACAGATCAATCAGCCCCAGCATTTT. This codes for CSAGGQINQPQHF.

This clonotype has more than one count but fewer than ten. The V and J genes are TRBV10-3 and TRBJ2-1; 14 bases match TRBD2. The CDR3 has 15 amino acids. The junction had 4 bases not matched to a gene; V was cut back by 8 bases and J by 4 bases. Germline V gives CDR1 ENHRY, CDR2 SYGVKD. DNA for the CDR3: TGTGCCATCGGGACTAGCGGGAGTAAGTACAATGAGCAGTTCTTC. Its protein is CAIGTSGSKYNEQFF.

This clonotype is medium-sized within its sample. The genes are TRBV18 and TRBJ2-3; 9 positions agree with TRBD2. CDR1 is KGHSH and CDR2 is LQKENI in the germline V gene. The trim removed 6 bases at V and 0 bases at J, leaving 4 bases unmatched. The CDR3 is made up of 15 amino acids. DNA for the CDR3: TGTGCCAGCTCGCCTACTAGCGGGAGCACAGATACGCAGTATTTT. Protein product: CASSPTSGSTDTQYF.

This clonotype was picked up a small number of times. The V call is TRBV7-2, the J call TRBJ1-2; weak D call: TRBD1 (6 bases). Trimming removed 1 base at V and 5 bases at J, with 14 bases between. The CDR3 runs 15 residues. Germline CDR1 SGHTA, CDR2 FQGNSA. The CDR3 loop reads CASSLEEGGAYGYTF. In nucleotides, the CDR3 is TGTGCCAGCAGCTTAGAAGAAGGGGGGGCTTATGGCTACACCTTC. Full variable domain (remainder filled in from reference TRBV7-2 and TRBJ1-2): GAGVSQSPSNKVTEKGKDVELRCDPISGHTALYWYRQSLGQGLEFLIYFQGNSAPDKSGLPSDRFSAERTGGSVSTLTIQRTQQEDSAVYLCASSLEEGGAYGYTFGSGTRLTVV.

Note on this clonotype: This may arise from a read error, as a much more abundant clone is one base away. The genes are TRBV18 and TRBJ2-7; TRBD2 aligns across 11 bases. Germline CDR1 is KGHSH and CDR2 is LQKENI. The CDR3 has 17 residues. In nucleotides, the CDR3 is TGTGCCAGCCCACCGATAGCGGGAGGGCATTCTTTCCCCGAGCAGTACTTC. Protein product: CASPPIAGGHSFPEQYF.

In its sample, this clonotype ranks as large. The chain employs TRBV7-2 and TRBJ2-1; the D is unclear. The CDR3 sequence is 12 residues long. V lost 2 bases to trimming and J lost 10 bases, with 9 bases between them. From germline, CDR1 is SGHTA and CDR2 FQGNSA. The CDR3 DNA follows: TGTGCCAGCAGCTTAAAGGTCGGGGAGCAGTTCTTC. This sequence encodes CASSLKVGEQFF.